This TCR beta chain is from a study of blood T cell repertoires in COVID-19. As for the study in general: PBMCs, B-cell-depleted T cells, or T cells were the source of the cDNA or gDNA that made up the material.

The table came from immunoSEQ multiplex PCR; TCRdb's copy has only in-frame clones and leaves some out. The sample contains about 300,000 clones, 85% to 90% of which appear only once. Germline V CDR1 and CDR2: MNHNS, SASEGT. V was clipped by 3 bases and J by 1 base, with 9 bases between them. CDR3 length equals 14 residues. Exposed participants encountered a COVID-19 case during the 2 weeks preceding study entry. The source of this sequence is a woman in her 50s who had been exposed to COVID-19. The sequencing sample was made of PBMCs or T cells enriched from blood (not recorded which). The rearrangement uses TRBV6-1 and TRBJ1-1; maybe TRBD1 (5 bases). The CDR3 coding sequence is TGTGCCAGCAGTGATAAGGGGAAGAACACTGAAGCTTTCTTT. This translates into CASSDKGKNTEAFF.